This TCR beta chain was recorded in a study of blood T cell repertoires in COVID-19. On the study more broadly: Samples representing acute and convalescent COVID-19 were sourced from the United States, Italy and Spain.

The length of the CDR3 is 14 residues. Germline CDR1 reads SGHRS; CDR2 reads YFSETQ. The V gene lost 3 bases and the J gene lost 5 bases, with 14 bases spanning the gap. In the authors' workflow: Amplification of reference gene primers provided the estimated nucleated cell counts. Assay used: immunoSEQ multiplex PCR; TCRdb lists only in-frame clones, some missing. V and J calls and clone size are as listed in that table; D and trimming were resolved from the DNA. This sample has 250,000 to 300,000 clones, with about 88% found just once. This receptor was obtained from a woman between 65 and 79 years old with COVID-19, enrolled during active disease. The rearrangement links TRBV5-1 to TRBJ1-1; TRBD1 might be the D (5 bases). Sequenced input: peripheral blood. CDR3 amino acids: CASSSGGAATEAFF. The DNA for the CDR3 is TGCGCCAGCAGCTCGGGAGGGGCGGCGACTGAAGCTTTCTTT.